This paragraph covers one T cell receptor beta chain sequence. Its antigen has not been determined. Per-nucleotide qualities are absent, and no much larger clonotype sits a single base away. The data were obtained in a study of T cell changes during pregnancy in multiple sclerosis (dated by TCRdb to the late 2010s). In terms of the full investigation: The study looked at changes in the T cell repertoire across pregnancy in women with multiple sclerosis.

Libraries were prepared through the immunoSEQ multiplex PCR assay. Sourced from immuneACCESS, this table was stored by TCRdb with only in-frame sequences that have V and J called. A share of the clones is absent; for the studies checked, an unresolved V gene accounts for under half, and the remainder has no known explanation. The sample table holds around 95,000 clones, of which about 90% were seen once. Of the sample, 2% to 3% is held by the ten largest clones. The germline V gene encodes CDR1 SNHLY and CDR2 FYNNEI. Its CDR3 holds 14 amino acids, cysteine through phenylalanine. Only the CDR3 part of the read is kept: 42 bases, read in frame from the first base. The V and J ends are trimmed by 6 bases and 2 bases, leaving 11 bases between them.

The chain was built from TRBV2 and TRBJ1-3; no confident D gene assignment can be made. The TCR was taken from a female donor in good health, enrolled as a control in a pregnancy study. Here the sequenced sample was peripheral blood, taken after pregnancy. The CDR3 loop reads CASREGSTGNTIYF. The nucleotides are TGTGCCAGCAGGGAGGGATCCACTGGAAACACCATATATTTT.